Following are 15 T cell receptor beta chains from one sample sequenced in a study of T cell responses to AZD1222 COVID-19 vaccine (dated by TCRdb to about 2021). Library construction relied on the immunoSEQ multiplex PCR assay. TCRdb carries this immuneACCESS record with in-frame sequences only. Its versions omit some clonotypes, under half of them owing to an unresolved V gene in the studies checked, with the rest unexplained. Within this sample are about 140,000 clones, with around nine tenths of them counted one time only. About 5.5% of the sample belongs to the ten largest clones. This sample's time point label indicates: baseline before first vaccination. Sequenced material: peripheral blood, taken on day 0 of AZD1222 vaccination. Receptors were obtained from an adult in good health.

This chain connects TRBV21-1 to TRBJ2-1; the D segment call TRBD1 is taken from the table without a DNA check. TRBV21-1 is shown as a pseudogene. The CDR3 is 14 residues long. The CDR3 DNA reads TGTGCCAGCAGCAACAGGGTGGCCTACAATGAGCAGTTCTTC. This translates into CASSNRVAYNEQFF.

The chain carries TRBV18 and TRBJ1-6, with D tentatively TRBD1 (6 bases). Germline V lookup: CDR1 KGHSH, CDR2 LQKENI. CDR3 length equals 16 residues. Trimming took off 4 bases at V and 7 bases at J, with 17 bases between the two ends. The CDR3 DNA reads as TGTGCCAGCTCACTCGTCCAAGACAGGCCGAATTCACCCCTCCACTTT. It encodes CASSLVQDRPNSPLHF.

V and J are TRBV12-3 or TRBV12-4 and TRBJ1-1; D gene uncertain. This CDR3 has 13 residues. V dropped 1 base and J dropped 1 base, with 4 bases sitting between them. This CDR3 reads CASSLESNTEAFF. In DNA, the CDR3 is TGTGCCAGCAGTTTAGAGTCGAACACTGAAGCTTTCTTT.

CDR3 sequence reads: CSASQWAGGVNLYNEQFF. The CDR3 DNA reads as TGCAGTGCCAGTCAGTGGGCGGGCGGGGTAAACCTGTACAATGAGCAGTTCTTC. V gene TRBV20-1 combines with J gene TRBJ2-1; possibly TRBD2 for D (6 bases). The ends were cut back, 6 bases at V and 4 bases at J, with 28 bases in the middle. CDR3 length: 18 residues. Germline assignment: CDR1 DFQATT and CDR2 SNEGSKA (reference sequence).

In DNA form, the CDR3 reads TGTGCCAGCAGCCAAGAGGGGAAGGGAGCCGGGGAGCTGTTTTTT. Its translation is CASSQEGKGAGELFF. The V and J genes are TRBV4-2 and TRBJ2-2; D may be TRBD2 (5 bases). V dropped 0 bases and J dropped 6 bases, with 11 bases sitting between them. The CDR3 runs 15 residues. In germline, CDR1 is LGHNA, CDR2 YNFKEQ.

This clone was counted between two and nine times. This chain connects TRBV5-1 to TRBJ2-2, with D perhaps TRBD1 (5 bases). The CDR3 is made up of 16 amino acids. Trimming took off 0 bases at V and 3 bases at J, with 12 bases between the two ends. Germline CDR1 SGHRS, CDR2 YFSETQ. The CDR3 nucleotides are TGCGCCAGCAGCTTGGCGGCCAGGGTGGACACCGGGGAGCTGTTTTTT. Its protein product is CASSLAARVDTGELFF.

The table lists this clone with a count of one. The V call is TRBV30, the J call TRBJ1-2; the D is unclear. The V and J ends lost 3 bases and 3 bases respectively, with 14 bases between them. The CDR3 runs to 14 residues. The germline V gene has CDR1 GTSNPN and CDR2 SVGIG (reference sequence). CDR3 in amino acids: CAWRVPGGYYGYTF. CDR3 coding DNA: TGTGCCTGGAGGGTCCCCGGCGGATACTATGGCTACACCTTC.

The chain has TRBV11-2 and TRBJ2-1; D is uncertain. The V end was cut by 5 bases, the J end by 0 bases, with 17 bases between. CDR3 length equals 17 residues. The V gene's germline CDR1 is SGHAT and CDR2 FQNNGV. The DNA for the CDR3 is TGTGCCAGCAGCCCTTTTTACTCTGTCTCCTCCTACAATGAGCAGTTCTTC. It codes for CASSPFYSVSSYNEQFF.

The chain combines TRBV5-1 with TRBJ2-7, with 12 positions matching TRBD2. The CDR3 runs 15 residues. J lost 1 base, V lost 4 bases, and 3 bases had no gene match. Germline V gene lookup returns CDR1 SGHRS and CDR2 YFSETQ. The CDR3 loop reads CASSPTSGRSYEQYF. The DNA of the CDR3 is TGCGCCAGCAGCCCTACTAGCGGGAGGTCCTACGAGCAGTACTTC.

This chain joins TRBV10-2 and TRBJ2-5; D is perhaps TRBD2 (6 bases). Germline V gene lookup returns CDR1 WSHSY and CDR2 SAAADI. V lost 0 bases and J 5 bases, leaving 10 bases between the germline ends. The CDR3 loop spans 14 amino acids. The CDR3 DNA sequence: TGCGCCAGCAGTGAGTCTGCGGGGATGGAGACCCAGTACTTC. Amino acids: CASSESAGMETQYF.

The sample holds one count of this clone. This chain joins TRBV3-1 (or the pseudogene TRBV3-2) and TRBJ1-4; D unresolved. The CDR3 is made up of 12 amino acids. CDR1 and CDR2 from the germline V gene are LGHDT and YNNKEL (reference sequence). Trimming cost V 1 base and J 7 bases, with 4 bases left between them. CDR3: CASSQGPEKLFF. In nucleotides, the CDR3 is TGTGCCAGCAGCCAAGGGCCTGAAAAACTGTTTTTT.

This chain connects TRBV2 to TRBJ2-1; no reliable D call. The V end was cut by 4 bases, the J end by 7 bases, with 8 bases between. This CDR3 is 12 amino acids long. The germline CDR1 and CDR2 sequences are SNHLY and FYNNEI. The CDR3 here is CASSVGRNEQFF. For the CDR3, the DNA is TGTGCCAGCAGTGTGGGCAGGAATGAGCAGTTCTTC.

This clone was observed a few times. The chain recombines TRBV18 with TRBJ2-2; no clear D gene. The CDR3 has 13 residues. The V end was cut by 1 base, the J end by 4 bases, with 4 bases between. Germline V CDR1 and CDR2: KGHSH, LQKENI. The CDR3 DNA reads TGTGCCAGCTCACCACGAGGCACCGGGGAGCTGTTTTTT. Amino acid sequence: CASSPRGTGELFF.

This chain connects TRBV19 to TRBJ2-7; D is ambiguous. From germline, CDR1 is LNHDA and CDR2 SQIVND (reference sequence). The CDR3 runs to 16 residues. Trimming took 6 bases from V and 0 from J, leaving 18 bases between them. In DNA, the CDR3 is TGTGCCAGTAGCATTGAGTCGGGTCGGAGCTCCTACGAGCAGTACTTC. Residues: CASSIESGRSSYEQYF.

A few counts support this clone. V is TRBV10-3 and J is TRBJ2-1; perhaps TRBD2 as D (6 bases). Looked up from germline, CDR1 is ENHRY and CDR2 is SYGVKD. The CDR3 runs 15 residues. V lost 4 bases to trimming and J lost 4 bases, with 14 bases between them. CDR3 residues: CAISAGESGYNEQFF. The CDR3 bases are TGTGCCATCAGTGCGGGAGAATCGGGGTACAATGAGCAGTTCTTC.